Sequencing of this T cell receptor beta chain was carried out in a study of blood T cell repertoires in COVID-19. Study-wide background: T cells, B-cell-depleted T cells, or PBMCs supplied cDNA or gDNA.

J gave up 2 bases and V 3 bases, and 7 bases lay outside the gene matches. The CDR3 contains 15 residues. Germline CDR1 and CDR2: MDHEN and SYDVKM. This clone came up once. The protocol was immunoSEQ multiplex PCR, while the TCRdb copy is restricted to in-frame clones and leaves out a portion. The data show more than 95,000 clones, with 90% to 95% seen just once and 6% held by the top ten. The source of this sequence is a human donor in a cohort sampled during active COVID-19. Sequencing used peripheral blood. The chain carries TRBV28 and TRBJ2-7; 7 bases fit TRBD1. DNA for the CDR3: TGTGCCAGCAGTTTTTTGCAGGGGACAGCCTACGAGCAGTACTTC. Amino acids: CASSFLQGTAYEQYF.